This T cell receptor (beta chain) was captured in a study of shared clonotypes between healthy human individuals. Notes on this clone: Its antigen is still unknown.

Several immunoSEQ plates received, in even portions, the genomic DNA of each subset. Authors' analysis steps: Because ImmunoSEQ provided only junction sequences with no quality scores, the filtering differed. Libraries were prepared by immunoSEQ multiplex PCR; TCRdb keeps only in-frame clonotypes and omits some of them. V, J and clone size are taken as reported in that table, and D and trimming were inferred from the DNA itself. The repertoire holds about 190,000 clones, with around 63% as singletons. The CDR3 contains 14 residues. V lost 7 bases and J 4 bases, leaving 17 bases between the germline ends. Germline V gene lookup returns CDR1 MDHEN and CDR2 SYDVKM. Broader study findings: Memory subsets generally showed smaller estimated richness than naive subsets did. Sharing of clonotypes among donors was expected to vary with sequencing depth.

This TCR derives from a man aged 25 to 40 in good health. V is TRBV28 and J is TRBJ2-7; a weak D match, TRBD1 (6 bases). The specimen was memory CD4+ T cells sorted from blood. The subset: CD45RA-negative fraction. CDR3 in amino acids: CASTGEGHVYEQYF. CDR3 bases: TGTGCCAGCACCGGTGAGGGACACGTGTACGAGCAGTACTTC.